A selection of T cell receptor beta chains follows, all from one sample in a study of PD-L1 blockade in urothelial cancer. Here immunoSEQ multiplex PCR was the method, and the copy in TCRdb shows in-frame clones only, minus some. The sample yields 90,000 to 120,000 clones, roughly 88% seen once. The source material was PBMCs, sampled around atezolizumab (anti-PD-L1) treatment. Receptors were obtained from a man aged 50-60 years with urothelial cancer. The CDR3 runs from the conserved cysteine through the conserved F or W. A D gene is named only where the DNA matches it firmly. Rows give clone size only sometimes, using once, few, many, or a class for an expanded clone.

j_call v_call clone_size d_call cdr3_aa cdr3_nt
TRBJ2-1 TRBV11-1 - TRBD2 CASSFVLADNEQFF TGTGCCAGCAGCTTTGTCCTAGCGGACAATGAGCAGTTCTTC
TRBJ2-7 TRBV19 - - CASRPTGNYEQYF TGTGCCAGTCGACCAACAGGGAACTACGAGCAGTACTTC
TRBJ2-7 TRBV6-6 - TRBD1 CASSWDSSYEQYF TGTGCCAGCAGTTGGGACAGCTCCTACGAGCAGTACTTC
TRBJ2-5 TRBV27 - TRBD1 CASSPLRRQGRETQYF TGTGCCAGCAGTCCGCTCCGAAGACAGGGGAGAGAGACCCAGTACTTC
TRBJ1-2 TRBV25-1 - TRBD1 CASSEYEQGGGYTF TGTGCCAGCAGTGAATATGAACAGGGGGGGGGCTACACCTTC
TRBJ2-1 TRBV6-4 - - CASSDLGGAGNEQFF TGTGCCAGCAGTGACTTGGGCGGGGCAGGGAATGAGCAGTTCTTC
TRBJ1-3 TRBV29-1 - TRBD1 CSVGQGNTIYF TGCAGCGTGGGACAGGGAAACACCATATATTTT
TRBJ1-6 TRBV6-5 few TRBD1 CASSYSRDRANSPLHF TGTGCCAGCAGTTACAGCCGGGACAGAGCCAATTCACCCCTCCACTTT
TRBJ2-1 TRBV11-2 once TRBD1 CASSRGPGQGEGEQFF TGTGCCAGCAGCAGGGGTCCGGGACAGGGGGAAGGTGAGCAGTTCTTC
TRBJ1-5 TRBV2 - - CASSGGGSPQHF TGTGCCAGCAGTGGGGGGGGGTCGCCCCAGCATTTT
TRBJ1-1 TRBV7-3 - - CASSLLAVNTEAFF TGTGCCAGCAGCCTCTTGGCGGTGAACACTGAAGCTTTCTTT
TRBJ1-1 TRBV1 - - CTSSQDLGHKNTEAFF TGCACCAGCAGCCAAGACCTGGGACATAAGAACACTGAAGCTTTCTTT
TRBJ1-1 TRBV5-1 once - CASSTLGNTEAFF TGCGCCAGCAGCACCCTCGGGAACACTGAAGCTTTCTTT
TRBJ1-5 TRBV4-2 once TRBD1 CASSQEGGQPPNQPQHF TGTGCCAGCAGCCAAGAAGGGGGACAGCCCCCGAATCAGCCCCAGCATTTT
TRBJ2-3 TRBV7-6 - - CASSLALEVWADTQYF TGTGCCAGCAGCTTAGCGCTTGAGGTATGGGCAGATACGCAGTATTTT
TRBJ1-5 TRBV19 - - CASSTQAGQPQHF TGTGCCAGTAGTACCCAGGCGGGGCAGCCCCAGCATTTT
TRBJ2-1 TRBV7-9 - - CASSELGPYNEQFF TGTGCCAGCAGCGAACTTGGGCCCTACAATGAGCAGTTCTTC
TRBJ1-6 TRBV14 - TRBD1 CASSPHTGTGVLTLHF TGTGCCAGCAGCCCTCACACCGGGACAGGGGTGCTTACCCTCCACTTT